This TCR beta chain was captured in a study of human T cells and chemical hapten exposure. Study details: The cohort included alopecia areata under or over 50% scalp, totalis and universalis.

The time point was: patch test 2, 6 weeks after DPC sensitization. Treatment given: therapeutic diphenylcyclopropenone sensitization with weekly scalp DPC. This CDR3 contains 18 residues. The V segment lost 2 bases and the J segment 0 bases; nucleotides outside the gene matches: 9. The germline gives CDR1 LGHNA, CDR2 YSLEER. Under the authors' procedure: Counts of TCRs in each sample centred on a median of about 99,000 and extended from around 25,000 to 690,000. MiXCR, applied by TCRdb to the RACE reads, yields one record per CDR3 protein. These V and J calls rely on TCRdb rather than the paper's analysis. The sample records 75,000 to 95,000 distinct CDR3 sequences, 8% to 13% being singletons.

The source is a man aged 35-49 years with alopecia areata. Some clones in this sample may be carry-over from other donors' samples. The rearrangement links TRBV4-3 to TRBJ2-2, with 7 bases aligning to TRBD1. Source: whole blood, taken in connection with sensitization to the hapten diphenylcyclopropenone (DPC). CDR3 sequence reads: CASSQKTPGTANTGELFF. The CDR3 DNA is TGCGCCAGCAGCCAAAAGACTCCCGGGACAGCGAACACCGGGGAGCTGTTTTTT.